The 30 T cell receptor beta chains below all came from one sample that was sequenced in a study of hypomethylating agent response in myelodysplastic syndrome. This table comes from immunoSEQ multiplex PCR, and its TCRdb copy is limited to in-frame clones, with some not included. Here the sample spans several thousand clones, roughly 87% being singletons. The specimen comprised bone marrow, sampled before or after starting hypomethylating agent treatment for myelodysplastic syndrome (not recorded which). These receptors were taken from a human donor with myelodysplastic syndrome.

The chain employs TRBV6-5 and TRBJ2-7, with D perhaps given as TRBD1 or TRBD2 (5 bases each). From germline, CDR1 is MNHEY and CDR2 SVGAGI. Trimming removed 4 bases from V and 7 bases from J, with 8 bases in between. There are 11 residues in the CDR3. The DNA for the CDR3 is TGTGCCAGCAGTTGGAGGACAGAGCAGTACTTC. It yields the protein CASSWRTEQYF.

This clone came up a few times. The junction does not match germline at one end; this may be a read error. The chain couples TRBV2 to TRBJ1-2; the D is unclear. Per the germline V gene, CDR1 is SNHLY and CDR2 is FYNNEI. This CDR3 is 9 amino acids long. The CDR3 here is CASSEWSVF. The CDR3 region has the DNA TGTGCCAGCAGTGAGTGGTCTGTCTTC.

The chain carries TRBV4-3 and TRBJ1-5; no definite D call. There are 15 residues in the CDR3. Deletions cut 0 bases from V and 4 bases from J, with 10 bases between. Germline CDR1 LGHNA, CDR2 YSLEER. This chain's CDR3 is CASSQERTANQPQHF. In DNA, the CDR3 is TGCGCCAGCAGCCAAGAGAGGACTGCAAATCAGCCCCAGCATTTT.

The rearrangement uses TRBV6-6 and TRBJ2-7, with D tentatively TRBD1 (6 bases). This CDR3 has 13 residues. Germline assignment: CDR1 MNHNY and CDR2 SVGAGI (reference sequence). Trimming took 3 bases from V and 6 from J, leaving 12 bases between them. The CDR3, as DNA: TGTGCCAGCAGTTATGTGAGGGGGAGCGAGCAGTACGTC. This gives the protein CASSYVRGSEQYV.

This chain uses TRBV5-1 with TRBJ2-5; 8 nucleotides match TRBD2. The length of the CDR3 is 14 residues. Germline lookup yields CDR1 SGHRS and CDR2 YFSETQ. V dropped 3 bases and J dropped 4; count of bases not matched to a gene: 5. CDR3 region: CASSWTGGPETQYF. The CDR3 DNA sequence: TGCGCCAGCAGCTGGACGGGGGGGCCAGAGACCCAGTACTTC.

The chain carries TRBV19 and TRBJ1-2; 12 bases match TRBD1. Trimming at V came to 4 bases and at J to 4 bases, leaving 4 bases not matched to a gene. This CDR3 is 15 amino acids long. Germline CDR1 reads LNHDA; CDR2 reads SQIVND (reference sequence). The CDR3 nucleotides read TGTGCCAGTAGTACCGGGACAGGGGGCCGCTATGGCTACACCTTC. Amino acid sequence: CASSTGTGGRYGYTF.

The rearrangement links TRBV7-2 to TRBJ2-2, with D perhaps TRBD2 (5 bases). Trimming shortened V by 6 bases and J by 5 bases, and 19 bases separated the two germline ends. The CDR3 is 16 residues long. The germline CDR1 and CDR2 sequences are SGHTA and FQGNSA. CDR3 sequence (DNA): TGTGCCAGCAGAGCACCCGGGCGGGTGGGGACCGGGGAGCTGTTTTTT. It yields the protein CASRAPGRVGTGELFF.

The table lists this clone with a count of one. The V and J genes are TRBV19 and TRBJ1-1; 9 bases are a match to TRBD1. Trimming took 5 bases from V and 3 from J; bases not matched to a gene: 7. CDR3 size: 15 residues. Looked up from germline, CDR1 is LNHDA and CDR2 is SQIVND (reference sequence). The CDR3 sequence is CASSDQQGAHTEAFF. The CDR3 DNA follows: TGTGCCAGTAGTGACCAACAGGGGGCCCACACTGAAGCTTTCTTT.

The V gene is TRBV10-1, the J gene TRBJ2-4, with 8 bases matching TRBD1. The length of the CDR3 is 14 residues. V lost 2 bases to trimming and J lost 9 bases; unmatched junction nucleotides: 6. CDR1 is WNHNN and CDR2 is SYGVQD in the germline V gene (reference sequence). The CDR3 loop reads CASSETGGSIIQYF. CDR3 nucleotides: TGCGCCAGCAGTGAGACAGGGGGGTCTATCATTCAGTACTTC.

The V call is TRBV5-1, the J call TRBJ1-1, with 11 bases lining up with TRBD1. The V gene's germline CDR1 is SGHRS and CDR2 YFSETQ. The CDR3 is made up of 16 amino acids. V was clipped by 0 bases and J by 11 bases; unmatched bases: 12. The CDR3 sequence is CASSLEGTGGALGAFF. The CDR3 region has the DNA TGCGCCAGCAGCTTGGAGGGGACAGGGGGTGCCCTGGGGGCTTTCTTT.

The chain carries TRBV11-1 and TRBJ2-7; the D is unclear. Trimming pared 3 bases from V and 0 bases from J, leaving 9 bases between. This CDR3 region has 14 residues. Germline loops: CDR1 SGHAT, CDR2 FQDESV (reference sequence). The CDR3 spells CASSLYGSSYEQYF. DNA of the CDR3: TGTGCCAGCAGCTTGTATGGCAGCTCCTACGAGCAGTACTTC.

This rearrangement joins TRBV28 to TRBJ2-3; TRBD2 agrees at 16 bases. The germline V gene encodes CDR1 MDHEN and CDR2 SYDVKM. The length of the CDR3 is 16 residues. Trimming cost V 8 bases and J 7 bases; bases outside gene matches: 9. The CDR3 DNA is TGTGCCAGCTGCCGGGGACTAGCGGGGGGGGCGTATACGCAGTATTTT. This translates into CASCRGLAGGAYTQYF.

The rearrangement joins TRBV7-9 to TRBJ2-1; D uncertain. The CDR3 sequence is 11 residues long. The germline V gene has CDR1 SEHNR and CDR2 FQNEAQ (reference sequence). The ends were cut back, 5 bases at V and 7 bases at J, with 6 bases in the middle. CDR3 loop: CASSALNEQFF. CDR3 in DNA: TGTGCCAGCAGCGCCCTAAATGAGCAGTTCTTC.

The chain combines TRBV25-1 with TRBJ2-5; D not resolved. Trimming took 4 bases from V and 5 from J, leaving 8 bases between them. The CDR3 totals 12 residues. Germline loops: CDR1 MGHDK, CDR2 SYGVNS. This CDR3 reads CASSADEETQYF. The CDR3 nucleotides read TGTGCCAGCAGTGCGGATGAGGAGACCCAGTACTTC.

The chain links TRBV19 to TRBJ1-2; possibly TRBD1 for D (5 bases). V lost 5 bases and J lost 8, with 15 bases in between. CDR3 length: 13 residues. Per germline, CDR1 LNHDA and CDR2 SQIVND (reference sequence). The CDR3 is CASSGQFLSGYTF. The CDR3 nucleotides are TGTGCCAGTAGTGGACAATTCTTGAGCGGCTACACCTTC.

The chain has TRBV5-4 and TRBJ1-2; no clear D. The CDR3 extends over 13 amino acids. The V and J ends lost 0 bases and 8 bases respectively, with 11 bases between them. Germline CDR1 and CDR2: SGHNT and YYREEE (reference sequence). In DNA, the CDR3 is TGTGCCAGCAGCTTGGGGTCAGTGCAGGGCTACACCTTC. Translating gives CASSLGSVQGYTF.

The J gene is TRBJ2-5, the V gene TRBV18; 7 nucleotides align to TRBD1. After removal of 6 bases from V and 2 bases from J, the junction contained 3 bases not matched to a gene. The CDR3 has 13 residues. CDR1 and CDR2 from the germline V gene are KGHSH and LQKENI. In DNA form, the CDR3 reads TGTGCCAGCTCGGGACAGATACAAGAGACCCAGTACTTC. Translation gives CASSGQIQETQYF. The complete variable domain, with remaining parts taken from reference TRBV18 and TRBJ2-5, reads NAGVMQNPRHLVRRRGQEARLRCSPMKGHSHVYWYRQLPEEGLKFMVYLQKENIIDESGMPKERFSAEFPKEGPSILRIQQVVRGDSAAYFCASSGQIQETQYFGPGTRLLVL.

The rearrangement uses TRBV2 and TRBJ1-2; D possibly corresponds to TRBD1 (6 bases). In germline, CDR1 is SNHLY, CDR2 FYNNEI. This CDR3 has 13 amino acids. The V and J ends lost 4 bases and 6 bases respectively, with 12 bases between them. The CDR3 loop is CASSATGLNGYTF. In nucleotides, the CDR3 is TGTGCCAGCAGTGCTACAGGGCTGAATGGCTACACCTTC.

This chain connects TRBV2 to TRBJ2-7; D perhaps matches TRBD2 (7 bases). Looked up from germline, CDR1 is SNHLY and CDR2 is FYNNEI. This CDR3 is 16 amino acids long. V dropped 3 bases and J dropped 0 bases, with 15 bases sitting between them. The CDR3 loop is CASSEDGGGFSYEQYF. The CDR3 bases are TGTGCCAGCAGTGAGGATGGCGGGGGCTTCTCCTACGAGCAGTACTTC.

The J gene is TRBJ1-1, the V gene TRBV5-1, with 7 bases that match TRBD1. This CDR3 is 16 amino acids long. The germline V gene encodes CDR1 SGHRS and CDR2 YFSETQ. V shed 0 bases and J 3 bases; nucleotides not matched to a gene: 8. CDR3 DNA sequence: TGCGCCAGCAGCTTGGGGCAGGGGGTCGTGGACACTGAAGCTTTCTTT. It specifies CASSLGQGVVDTEAFF.

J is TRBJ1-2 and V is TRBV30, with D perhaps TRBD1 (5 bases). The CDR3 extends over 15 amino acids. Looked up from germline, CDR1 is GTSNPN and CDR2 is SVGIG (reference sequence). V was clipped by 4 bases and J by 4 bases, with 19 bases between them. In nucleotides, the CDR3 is TGTGCCTGGAATCTCCCCGGGAACAGGCCCTATGGCTACACCTTC. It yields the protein CAWNLPGNRPYGYTF.

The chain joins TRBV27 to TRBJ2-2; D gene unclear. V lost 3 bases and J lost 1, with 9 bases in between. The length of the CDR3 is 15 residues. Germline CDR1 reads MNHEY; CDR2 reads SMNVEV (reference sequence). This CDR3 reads CASSFSTGNTGELFF. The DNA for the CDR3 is TGTGCCAGCAGTTTCTCAACGGGGAACACCGGGGAGCTGTTTTTT.

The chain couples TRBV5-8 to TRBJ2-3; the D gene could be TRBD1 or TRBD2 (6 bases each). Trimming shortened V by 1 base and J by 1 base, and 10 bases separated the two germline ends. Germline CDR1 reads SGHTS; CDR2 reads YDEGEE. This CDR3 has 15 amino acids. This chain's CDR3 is CASSLRGRRTDTQYF. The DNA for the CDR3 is TGTGCCAGCAGCTTGCGGGGGCGACGCACAGATACGCAGTATTTT.

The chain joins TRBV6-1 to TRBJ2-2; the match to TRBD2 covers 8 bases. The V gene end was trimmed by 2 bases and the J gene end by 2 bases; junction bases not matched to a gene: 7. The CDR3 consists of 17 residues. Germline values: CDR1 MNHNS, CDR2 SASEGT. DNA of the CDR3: TGTGCCAGCAGTGAATTTTTGGCGGGGGGTAACACCGGGGAGCTGTTTTTT. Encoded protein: CASSEFLAGGNTGELFF.

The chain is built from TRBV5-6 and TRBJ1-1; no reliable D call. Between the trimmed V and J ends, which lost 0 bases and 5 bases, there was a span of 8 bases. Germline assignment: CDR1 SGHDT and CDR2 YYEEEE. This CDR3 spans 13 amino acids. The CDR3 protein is CASSLVRRTEAFF. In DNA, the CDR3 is TGTGCCAGCAGCTTGGTCCGGCGGACTGAAGCTTTCTTT.

The CDR3: CASSQVYQRGVGETQYF. The CDR3 nucleotides are TGTGCCAGCAGCCAAGTGTACCAGCGGGGGGTAGGTGAGACCCAGTACTTC. The gene calls are TRBV4-2 and TRBJ2-5; TRBD2 matches at 9 bases. The V and J ends lost 1 base and 5 bases, in that order; junction bases with no gene match: 11. Per the germline V gene, CDR1 is LGHNA and CDR2 is YNFKEQ. CDR3 length: 17 amino acids.

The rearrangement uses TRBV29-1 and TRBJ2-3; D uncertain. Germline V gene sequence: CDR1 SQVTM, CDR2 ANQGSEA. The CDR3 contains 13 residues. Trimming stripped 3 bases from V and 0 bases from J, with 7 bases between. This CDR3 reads CSVDRASTDTQYF. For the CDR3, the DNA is TGCAGCGTTGATAGGGCTAGCACAGATACGCAGTATTTT.

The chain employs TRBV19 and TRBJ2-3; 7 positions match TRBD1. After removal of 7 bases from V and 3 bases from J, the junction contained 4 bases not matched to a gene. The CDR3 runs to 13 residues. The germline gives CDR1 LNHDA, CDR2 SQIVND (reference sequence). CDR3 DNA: TGTGCCAGTACGGGACAGCTAACAGATACGCAGTATTTT. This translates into CASTGQLTDTQYF.

The CDR3 reads CASKRGLGGTNEKLFF. For the CDR3, the DNA is TGCGCCAGCAAGAGGGGTTTGGGAGGCACTAATGAAAAACTGTTTTTT. The J gene is TRBJ1-4, the V gene TRBV5-1; possibly TRBD1 for D (5 bases). The germline V gene encodes CDR1 SGHRS and CDR2 YFSETQ. Between the trimmed V and J ends, which lost 6 bases and 2 bases, there was a span of 17 bases. The CDR3 covers 16 residues.

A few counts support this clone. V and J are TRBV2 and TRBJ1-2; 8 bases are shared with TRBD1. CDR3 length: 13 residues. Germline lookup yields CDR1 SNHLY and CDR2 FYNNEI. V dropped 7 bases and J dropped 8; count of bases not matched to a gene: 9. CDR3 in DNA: TGTGCCAGCACCTTGGGACAGGCAGGGGGCTACACCTTC. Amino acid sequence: CASTLGQAGGYTF. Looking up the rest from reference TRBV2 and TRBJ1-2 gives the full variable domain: EPEVTQTPSHQVTQMGQEVILRCVPISNHLYFYWYRQILGQKVEFLVSFYNNEISEKSEIFDDQFSVERPDGSNFTLKIRSTKLEDSAMYFCASTLGQAGGYTFGSGTRLTVV.